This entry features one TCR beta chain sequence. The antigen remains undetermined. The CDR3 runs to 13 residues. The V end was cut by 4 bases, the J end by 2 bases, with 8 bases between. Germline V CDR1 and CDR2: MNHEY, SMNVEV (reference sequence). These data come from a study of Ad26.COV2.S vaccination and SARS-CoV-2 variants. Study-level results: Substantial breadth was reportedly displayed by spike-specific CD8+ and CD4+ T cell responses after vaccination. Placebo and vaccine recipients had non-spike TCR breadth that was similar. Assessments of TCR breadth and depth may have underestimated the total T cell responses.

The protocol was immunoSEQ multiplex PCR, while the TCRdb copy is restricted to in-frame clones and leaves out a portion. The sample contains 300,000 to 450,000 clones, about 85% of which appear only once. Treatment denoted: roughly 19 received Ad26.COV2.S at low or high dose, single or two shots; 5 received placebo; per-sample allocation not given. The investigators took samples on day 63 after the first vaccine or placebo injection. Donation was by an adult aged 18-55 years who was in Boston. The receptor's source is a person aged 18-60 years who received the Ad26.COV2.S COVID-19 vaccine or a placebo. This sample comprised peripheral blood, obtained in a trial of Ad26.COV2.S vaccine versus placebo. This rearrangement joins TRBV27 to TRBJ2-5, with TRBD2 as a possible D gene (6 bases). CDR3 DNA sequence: TGTGCCAGCAGTTCACGGGGGCAAGAGACCCAGTACTTC. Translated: CASSSRGQETQYF.